These 14 T cell receptor beta chains were sequenced from one sample in a study of T cell repertoires in cytomegalovirus infection. TCRdb re-called the reads with MiXCR, one entry per CDR3 protein. The sample carries under 200,000 distinct CDR3 sequences, roughly 27% recorded once. The specimen was PBMCs. Receptors were obtained from a human donor in good health (CMV status not recorded). Some clones in this sample may be carry-over from other donors' samples.

The rearrangement joins TRBV11-1 to TRBJ2-1; D gene unclear. From germline, CDR1 is SGHAT and CDR2 FQDESV (reference sequence). CDR3 size: 12 residues. V lost 0 bases and J lost 15, with 12 bases in between. The CDR3 nucleotides read TGTGCCAGCAGCTTAGCGTCCGGCGCTCCGTTCTTC. The encoded protein is CASSLASGAPFF.

The chain employs TRBV7-2 and TRBJ2-7; D ambiguous. The germline CDR1 and CDR2 sequences are SGHTA and FQGNSA. Trimming took 1 base from V and 3 from J, leaving 13 bases between them. This CDR3 contains 15 residues. The CDR3, as DNA: TGTGCCAGCAGCTTAGTTCTGGGAAGGGACTACGAGCAGTACTTC. Translation gives CASSLVLGRDYEQYF.

This clonotype was picked up a small number of times. The rearrangement uses TRBV15 and TRBJ1-1; perhaps TRBD1 as D (5 bases). Trimming cost V 1 base and J 2 bases, with 11 bases left between them. Germline assignment: CDR1 LNHNV and CDR2 YYDKDF (reference sequence). The CDR3 extends over 15 amino acids. CDR3 DNA sequence: TGTGCCACCAGCAGAGTCGGACATACAAACACTGAAGCTTTCTTT. This codes for CATSRVGHTNTEAFF.

This clonotype was seen only a few times. The V gene is TRBV5-6, the J gene TRBJ1-2; 9 nucleotides agree with TRBD1. Looked up from germline, CDR1 is SGHDT and CDR2 is YYEEEE. CDR3 length equals 16 residues. Trimming took 2 bases from V and 4 from J; bases not matched to a gene: 9. The CDR3 DNA sequence: TGTGCCAGCAGCTTCACCGGGACAGGGACCTTCTATGGCTACACCTTC. As protein: CASSFTGTGTFYGYTF. Combining the CDR3 with reference TRBV5-6 and TRBJ1-2 gives the whole variable domain DAGVTQSPTHLIKTRGQQVTLRCSPKSGHDTVSWYQQALGQGPQFIFQYYEEEERQRGNFPDRFSGHQFPNYSSELNVNALLLGDSALYLCASSFTGTGTFYGYTFGSGTRLTVV.

This clonotype was observed a few times. CDR3 amino acids: CSATSGGEAGELFF. CDR3 nucleotide sequence: TGCAGTGCTACTAGCGGGGGGGAGGCCGGGGAGCTGTTTTTT. The V gene is TRBV20-1, the J gene TRBJ2-2, with 12 bases matching TRBD2. V was clipped by 4 bases and J by 6 bases; unmatched bases: 3. This CDR3 has 14 residues. From germline, CDR1 is DFQATT and CDR2 SNEGSKA (reference sequence).

V usage is TRBV30 and J usage is TRBJ2-1; D gene unclear. The CDR3 sequence is 17 residues long. Germline V gene data show CDR1 as GTSNPN and CDR2 as SVGIG (reference sequence). Trimming took 0 bases from V and 0 from J, leaving 15 bases between them. The CDR3 region has the DNA TGTGCCTGGAGTGTAACGGGTTCTCCTAGCTCCTACAATGAGCAGTTCTTC. This translates into CAWSVTGSPSSYNEQFF.

The rearrangement joins TRBV5-1 to TRBJ1-1; 8 nucleotides line up with TRBD1. The length of the CDR3 is 15 residues. Germline CDR1 reads SGHRS; CDR2 reads YFSETQ. The ends lost 2 bases at V and 1 base at J; junction bases unmatched: 4. The CDR3 is CASSFLTGANTEAFF. The CDR3 DNA reads TGCGCCAGCAGCTTTTTGACAGGGGCGAACACTGAAGCTTTCTTT. Supplemented by reference TRBV5-1 and TRBJ1-1, the full variable domain reads KAGVTQTPRYLIKTRGQQVTLSCSPISGHRSVSWYQQTPGQGLQFLFEYFSETQRNKGNFPGRFSGRQFSNSRSEMNVSTLELGDSALYLCASSFLTGANTEAFFGQGTRLTVV.

This chain connects TRBV6-5 to TRBJ2-3, with 7 positions matching TRBD2. The CDR3 totals 13 residues. Germline CDR1 is MNHEY and CDR2 is SVGAGI. V shed 11 bases, J shed 6 bases, and the junction held 11 bases outside the gene matches. The CDR3 DNA reads TGTGCCTCCGGGCGGGGGAATTGGGATACGCAGTATTTT. Its protein product is CASGRGNWDTQYF.

This chain links TRBV20-1 with TRBJ2-6; TRBD1 aligns across 7 bases. In germline, CDR1 is DFQATT, CDR2 SNEGSKA (reference sequence). V shed 2 bases, J shed 4 bases, and the junction held 11 bases outside the gene matches. This CDR3 has 17 residues. Here the CDR3 reads CSARSGTGTAGANVLTF. In nucleotides, the CDR3 is TGCAGTGCTAGAAGTGGAACCGGGACAGCGGGGGCCAACGTCCTGACTTTC.

The chain links TRBV29-1 to TRBJ1-2; D gene unclear. CDR1 and CDR2 (germline): SQVTM, ANQGSEA. V was cut by 5 bases and J by 5 bases, with 15 bases left in between. The length of the CDR3 is 13 residues. The CDR3 here is CSVTLSLGYGYTF. In nucleotides, the CDR3 is TGCAGCGTTACCCTATCCTTGGGGTATGGCTACACCTTC.

The rearrangement links TRBV7-9 to TRBJ1-1; D is undetermined. Germline V gene lookup returns CDR1 SEHNR and CDR2 FQNEAQ (reference sequence). Trimming left V 3 bases short and J 0 bases short, with 8 bases between. CDR3 length equals 14 residues. The CDR3 reads CASSLRELNTEAFF. The DNA of the CDR3 is TGTGCCAGCAGCTTGCGGGAACTGAACACTGAAGCTTTCTTT.

This clonotype was observed a handful of times. The chain couples TRBV5-1 to TRBJ1-2, with 7 positions matching TRBD1. This CDR3 spans 14 amino acids. Trimming removed 3 bases from V and 4 bases from J; junction bases left unmatched: 6. Germline V gene data show CDR1 as SGHRS and CDR2 as YFSETQ. For the CDR3, the DNA is TGCGCCAGCAGCTCGGAAACAGGGGTCTATGGCTACACCTTC. Its translation: CASSSETGVYGYTF. The full variable domain, completed using reference TRBV5-1 and TRBJ1-2, is KAGVTQTPRYLIKTRGQQVTLSCSPISGHRSVSWYQQTPGQGLQFLFEYFSETQRNKGNFPGRFSGRQFSNSRSEMNVSTLELGDSALYLCASSSETGVYGYTFGSGTRLTVV.

V and J are TRBV18 and TRBJ1-5; D possibly corresponds to TRBD1 (6 bases). The CDR3 length is 19 residues. Germline V gives CDR1 KGHSH, CDR2 LQKENI. V was shortened by 2 bases and J by 1 base, with 21 bases between the two germline ends. The CDR3 DNA reads TGTGCCAGCTCACCATATTCATCCGGGGGCTTAGGGAGCAATCAGCCCCAGCATTTT. It specifies CASSPYSSGGLGSNQPQHF.

This chain joins TRBV7-8 and TRBJ2-7, with D possibly being TRBD1 (6 bases). The CDR3 is 14 residues long. The germline V gene encodes CDR1 SGHVS and CDR2 FQNEAQ. The germline V and J ends were trimmed by 5 bases and 1 base, with 12 bases remaining between them. CDR3 bases: TGTGCCAGCAGCCCGGACAGTTTTTCCTACGAGCAGTACTTC. Protein: CASSPDSFSYEQYF.